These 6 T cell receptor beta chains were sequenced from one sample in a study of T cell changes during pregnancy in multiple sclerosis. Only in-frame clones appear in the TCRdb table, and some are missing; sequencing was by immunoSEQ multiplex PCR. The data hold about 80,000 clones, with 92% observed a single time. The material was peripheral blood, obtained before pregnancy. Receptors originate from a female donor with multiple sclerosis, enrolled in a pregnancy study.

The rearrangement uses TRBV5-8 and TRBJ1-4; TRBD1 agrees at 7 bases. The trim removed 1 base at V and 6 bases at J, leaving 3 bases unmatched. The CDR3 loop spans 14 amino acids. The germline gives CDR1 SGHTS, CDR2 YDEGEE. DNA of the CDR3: TGTGCCAGCAGCTTGTGGGACAGCTATGAAAAACTGTTTTTT. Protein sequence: CASSLWDSYEKLFF.

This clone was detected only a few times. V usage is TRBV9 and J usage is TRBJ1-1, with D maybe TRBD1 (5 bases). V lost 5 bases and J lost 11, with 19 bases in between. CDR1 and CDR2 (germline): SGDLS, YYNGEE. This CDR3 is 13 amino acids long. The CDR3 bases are TGTGCCAGCAGTGACGGCACAGGCTATAGGGCTTTCTTT. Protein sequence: CASSDGTGYRAFF.

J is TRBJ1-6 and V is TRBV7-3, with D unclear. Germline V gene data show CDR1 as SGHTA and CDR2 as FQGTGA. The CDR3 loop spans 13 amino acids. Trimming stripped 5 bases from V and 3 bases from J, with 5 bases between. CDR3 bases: TGTGCCAGCAGCCCAGACTATAATTCACCCCTCCACTTT. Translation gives CASSPDYNSPLHF.

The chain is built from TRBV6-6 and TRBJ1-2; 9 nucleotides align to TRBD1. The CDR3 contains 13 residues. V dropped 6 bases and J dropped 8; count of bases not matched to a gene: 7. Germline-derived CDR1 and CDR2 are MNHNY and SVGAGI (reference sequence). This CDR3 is CASRPGQGGGYTF. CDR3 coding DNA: TGTGCCAGCAGACCGGGACAGGGAGGGGGCTACACCTTC.

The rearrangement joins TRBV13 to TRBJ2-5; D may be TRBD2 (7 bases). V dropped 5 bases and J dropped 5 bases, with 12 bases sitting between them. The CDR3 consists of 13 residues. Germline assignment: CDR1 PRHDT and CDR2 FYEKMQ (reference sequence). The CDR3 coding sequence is TGTGCCAGCAGCCTTCCGGGGGGCGAGACCCAGTACTTC. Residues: CASSLPGGETQYF.

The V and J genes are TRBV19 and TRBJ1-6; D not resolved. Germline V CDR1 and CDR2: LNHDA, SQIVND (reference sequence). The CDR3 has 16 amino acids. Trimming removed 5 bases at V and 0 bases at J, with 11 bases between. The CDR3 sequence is CASSPDSNSYNSPLHF. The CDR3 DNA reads TGTGCCAGTAGTCCGGACTCAAACTCCTATAATTCACCCCTCCACTTT.